This T cell receptor (beta chain) was observed in a study of blood T cell repertoires in COVID-19. Assay used: immunoSEQ multiplex PCR; TCRdb lists only in-frame clones, some missing. Of 110,000 to 150,000 clones in the sample, 85% to 90% were seen once. Germline values: CDR1 LGHNA, CDR2 YNFKEQ. Between the trimmed V and J ends, which lost 4 bases and 0 bases, there was a span of 13 bases. The CDR3 spans 17 residues. This TCR derives from a woman in her thirties or forties with acute or convalescent COVID-19. Sequencing was done on a sample of peripheral blood. The V and J genes are TRBV4-2 and TRBJ2-6; tentatively, D is TRBD1 (5 bases). The DNA for the CDR3 is TGTGCCAGCAGCCGCGCCGGACACTTCTCTGGGGCCAACGTCCTGACTTTC. This translates into CASSRAGHFSGANVLTF.